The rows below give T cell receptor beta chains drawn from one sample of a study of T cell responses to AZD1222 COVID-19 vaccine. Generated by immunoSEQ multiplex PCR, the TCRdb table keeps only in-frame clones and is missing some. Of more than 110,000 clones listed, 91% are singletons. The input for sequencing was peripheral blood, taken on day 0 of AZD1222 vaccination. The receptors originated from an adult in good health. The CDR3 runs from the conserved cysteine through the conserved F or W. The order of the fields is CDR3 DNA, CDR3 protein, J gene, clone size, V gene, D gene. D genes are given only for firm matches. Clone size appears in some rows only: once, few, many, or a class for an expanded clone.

DNA: TGCGCCAGCAGCCAGTTCGCCGGGACAACTAATGAAAAACTGTTTTTT
CDR3: CASSQFAGTTNEKLFF
J: TRBJ1-4
size: NA
V: TRBV4-3
D: NA

DNA: TGTGCCAGCAGCGGGCAGCCCACGGAGACGCAGTATTTT
CDR3: CASSGQPTETQYF
J: TRBJ2-3
size: NA
V: TRBV7-2
D: NA

DNA: TGCGCCAGCAGCTTGAACACCGCTAACTATGGCTACACCTTC
CDR3: CASSLNTANYGYTF
J: TRBJ1-2
size: NA
V: TRBV5-1
D: NA

DNA: TGTGCCAGCAGCGCATTGACGGACGGGAGGGATTCACCCCTCCACTTT
CDR3: CASSALTDGRDSPLHF
J: TRBJ1-6
size: NA
V: TRBV11-3
D: NA

DNA: TGTGCCAGCAGTTACGGGGGGGCCGACTATGGCTACACCTTC
CDR3: CASSYGGADYGYTF
J: TRBJ1-2
size: NA
V: TRBV6-5
D: NA

DNA: TGTGCCAGCAGCTTGGAGGGACTACCTCGGATAGAGCAGTACTTC
CDR3: CASSLEGLPRIEQYF
J: TRBJ2-7
size: NA
V: TRBV5-4
D: TRBD2

DNA: TGTGCCAGCAGTTACCGGGGCACTGAAGCTTTCTTT
CDR3: CASSYRGTEAFF
J: TRBJ1-1
size: NA
V: TRBV5-6
D: NA

DNA: TGTGCCAGCAGCGTAGGGGTAGCTTGGGAAGAGACCCAGTACTTC
CDR3: CASSVGVAWEETQYF
J: TRBJ2-5
size: NA
V: TRBV9
D: NA

DNA: TGTGCCAGTAGTATTAGGGGAGAGACCCAGTACTTC
CDR3: CASSIRGETQYF
J: TRBJ2-5
size: NA
V: TRBV19
D: NA

DNA: TGTGCCAGCAGTGAACCATGGATCGCAGGGGATAATGAAAAACTGTTTTTT
CDR3: CASSEPWIAGDNEKLFF
J: TRBJ1-4
size: NA
V: TRBV6-1
D: NA

DNA: TGTGCCAGCAGCCTTCACCCCGCTGGGCGCCGGAGCTACAATGAGCAGTTCTTC
CDR3: CASSLHPAGRRSYNEQFF
J: TRBJ2-1
size: NA
V: TRBV7-8
D: NA

DNA: TGTGCCAGCAGCCAAGATCCGGCAGGAGATGGCTACACCTTC
CDR3: CASSQDPAGDGYTF
J: TRBJ1-2
size: once
V: TRBV3-1/TRBV3-2
D: NA

DNA: TGTGCCATCAGTAACCGGGACGCGAATTACAATGAGCAGTTCTTC
CDR3: CAISNRDANYNEQFF
J: TRBJ2-1
size: few
V: TRBV10-3
D: NA

DNA: TGTGCCAGCAGTTCACAGGGCGGGAGCACAGATACGCAGTATTTT
CDR3: CASSSQGGSTDTQYF
J: TRBJ2-3
size: NA
V: TRBV6-5
D: NA

DNA: TGTGCCAGCAGGGGGACCCGGGGGAATCAGCCCCAGCATTTT
CDR3: CASRGTRGNQPQHF
J: TRBJ1-5
size: NA
V: TRBV6-5
D: NA

DNA: TGTGCCAGCAGTTTATTTTTGGGACAGGGGGCCAAAAACATTCAGTACTTC
CDR3: CASSLFLGQGAKNIQYF
J: TRBJ2-4
size: NA
V: TRBV28
D: TRBD1

DNA: TGTGCCAGCAGCCCCTTAATGGGCAATGAACTTAACTATGGCTACACCTTC
CDR3: CASSPLMGNELNYGYTF
J: TRBJ1-2
size: NA
V: TRBV11-2
D: NA

DNA: TGTGCCAGCAGGCCCAGAATAAACACTGAAGCTTTCTTT
CDR3: CASRPRINTEAFF
J: TRBJ1-1
size: NA
V: TRBV12-3/TRBV12-4
D: NA

DNA: TGCGCCAGCAGCTCCGGGACAGGGGTGAAATATGGCTACACCTTC
CDR3: CASSSGTGVKYGYTF
J: TRBJ1-2
size: NA
V: TRBV5-1
D: TRBD1

DNA: TGTGCCAGCAGCTTAAGCAGCTACTCCTACGAGCAGTACTTC
CDR3: CASSLSSYSYEQYF
J: TRBJ2-7
size: NA
V: TRBV7-6
D: NA

DNA: TGTGCCAGCAGCTTCGGGATCGGTTACGAGCAGTACTTC
CDR3: CASSFGIGYEQYF
J: TRBJ2-7
size: NA
V: TRBV7-2
D: NA

DNA: TGTGCCAGCAGTGAAGCGCAAGGAGGGGCATCTGAAAAACTGTTTTTT
CDR3: CASSEAQGGASEKLFF
J: TRBJ1-4
size: NA
V: TRBV6-1
D: NA

DNA: TGCGCCAGCAGCTTGTGGGGGCAGGGGACGGATACGCAGTATTTT
CDR3: CASSLWGQGTDTQYF
J: TRBJ2-3
size: NA
V: TRBV5-1
D: NA

DNA: TGTGCCAGCAGTGAGGTGGACACCTACAATGAGCAGTTCTTC
CDR3: CASSEVDTYNEQFF
J: TRBJ2-1
size: NA
V: TRBV6-1
D: NA

DNA: TGCGCCAGCAGCCAGGTCGGGCTTCCAACTAATGAAAAACTGTTTTTT
CDR3: CASSQVGLPTNEKLFF
J: TRBJ1-4
size: NA
V: TRBV4-1
D: NA

DNA: TGTGCCAGTATAGGGGGTTTAAACTATGGCTACACCTTC
CDR3: CASIGGLNYGYTF
J: TRBJ1-2
size: NA
V: TRBV2
D: NA

DNA: TGTGCCAGCAGCCGACAAACTAGCGGGAGGGCTTCTGAGCAGTTCTTC
CDR3: CASSRQTSGRASEQFF
J: TRBJ2-1
size: NA
V: TRBV3-1/TRBV3-2
D: TRBD2